These 24 T cell receptor beta chains were all obtained from the same sample, sequenced in a study of blood T cell repertoires in COVID-19. Sequencing was performed with immunoSEQ multiplex PCR; in TCRdb, only in-frame clones are kept and a portion is missing. The sample lists over 90,000 clones, about 90% occurring once. The sequenced sample consisted of peripheral blood. These receptors originate from a man in his fifties in a cohort sampled during active COVID-19.

V gene TRBV4-1 combines with J gene TRBJ1-4; the match to TRBD1 covers 11 bases. Per germline, CDR1 MGHRA and CDR2 YSYEKL. V trimming: 5 bases; J trimming: 0 bases; junction bases outside the gene matches: 5. There are 17 residues in the CDR3. The DNA for the CDR3 is TGCGCCAGCAGCATAGGACAGGGGGCTTCAACTAATGAAAAACTGTTTTTT. Residues: CASSIGQGASTNEKLFF.

The J gene is TRBJ1-2, the V gene TRBV11-2; TRBD1 matches at 10 bases. CDR1 is SGHAT and CDR2 is FQNNGV in the germline V gene. V gave up 1 base and J gave up 8 bases; unmatched junction bases: 10. The CDR3 has 16 amino acids. CDR3 sequence: CASSLGSVGQGEGYTF. The CDR3 DNA reads as TGTGCCAGCAGCTTAGGGAGCGTTGGACAGGGGGAAGGCTACACCTTC.

The J gene is TRBJ1-2, the V gene TRBV5-1; 9 nucleotides match TRBD1. CDR1 and CDR2 from the germline V gene are SGHRS and YFSETQ. The V gene end was trimmed by 4 bases and the J gene end by 8 bases; junction bases not matched to a gene: 6. There are 13 residues in the CDR3. The CDR3 here is CASSPGTGWGYTF. Written as DNA, the CDR3 is TGCGCCAGCAGCCCGGGGACAGGGTGGGGCTACACCTTC. The whole variable domain, remainder taken from reference TRBV5-1 and TRBJ1-2, is KAGVTQTPRYLIKTRGQQVTLSCSPISGHRSVSWYQQTPGQGLQFLFEYFSETQRNKGNFPGRFSGRQFSNSRSEMNVSTLELGDSALYLCASSPGTGWGYTFGSGTRLTVV.

The gene calls are TRBV11-3 and TRBJ1-6; D is unclear. Per germline, CDR1 SGHNT and CDR2 YENEEA. The V and J ends lost 5 bases and 7 bases respectively, with 9 bases between them. CDR3 length: 13 residues. CDR3 sequence reads: CASSRFRNSPLHF. DNA of the CDR3: TGTGCCAGCAGCCGGTTTCGGAATTCACCCCTCCACTTT.

J is TRBJ1-6 and V is TRBV7-9, with D possibly matching TRBD1 (5 bases). Germline CDR1 reads SEHNR; CDR2 reads FQNEAQ (reference sequence). The length of the CDR3 is 14 residues. With 1 base removed from V and 8 bases from J, the gap between germline ends came to 9 bases. CDR3 in amino acids: CASSLGQRYSPLHF. The CDR3 region has the DNA TGTGCCAGCAGCTTAGGACAGCGATATTCACCCCTCCACTTT.

The chain is built from TRBV7-9 and TRBJ2-2; TRBD2 might be the D (6 bases). CDR1 and CDR2 from the germline V gene are SEHNR and FQNEAQ (reference sequence). Between the trimmed V and J ends, which lost 5 bases and 7 bases, there was a span of 20 bases. The CDR3 is made up of 16 amino acids. The CDR3 DNA reads TGTGCCAGCAGCCGCTGGCAGGGAGGAACACGCGGGGAGCTGTTTTTT. Its protein is CASSRWQGGTRGELFF.

The chain recombines TRBV5-1 with TRBJ2-2, with 8 bases aligning to TRBD1. The germline CDR1 and CDR2 sequences are SGHRS and YFSETQ. The trim removed 4 bases at V and 3 bases at J, leaving 8 bases unmatched. This CDR3 contains 16 residues. CDR3 sequence reads: CASSVRPQGDTGELFF. In nucleotides, the CDR3 is TGCGCCAGCAGCGTGCGACCACAGGGGGACACCGGGGAGCTGTTTTTT.

The sample holds one count of this clone. This chain uses TRBV3-1 (or the pseudogene TRBV3-2) with TRBJ2-4; D unclear. Trimming left V 1 base short and J 8 bases short, with 12 bases between. From germline, CDR1 is LGHDT and CDR2 YNNKEL (reference sequence). The CDR3 has 14 residues. The CDR3 loop reads CASSQGRSLDIQYF. CDR3 bases: TGTGCCAGCAGCCAAGGGAGATCTCTGGACATTCAGTACTTC.

The table lists this clone with a count of one. This chain links TRBV13 with TRBJ2-3; D is unclear. This CDR3 spans 12 amino acids. CDR1 PRHDT and CDR2 FYEKMQ come from the germline V gene (reference sequence). V was cut by 5 bases and J by 6 bases, with 9 bases left in between. This CDR3 reads CASSISFDTQYF. CDR3 sequence (DNA): TGTGCCAGCAGCATATCGTTCGATACGCAGTATTTT. Variable domain in full (rest from reference TRBV13 and TRBJ2-3): AAGVIQSPRHLIKEKRETATLKCYPIPRHDTVYWYQQGPGQDPQFLISFYEKMQSDKGSIPDRFSAQQFSDYHSELNMSSLELGDSALYFCASSISFDTQYFGPGTRLTVL.

The gene calls are TRBV19 and TRBJ2-3; TRBD2 is a possible D gene (6 bases). The CDR3 runs to 13 residues. Germline CDR1 reads LNHDA; CDR2 reads SQIVND (reference sequence). Trimming stripped 3 bases from V and 6 bases from J, with 10 bases between. The CDR3 reads CASSMGTSDTQYF. In DNA form, the CDR3 reads TGTGCCAGTAGTATGGGGACTTCGGATACGCAGTATTTT.

V gene TRBV5-4 combines with J gene TRBJ2-7; a possible D gene is TRBD2 (5 bases). V shed 2 bases and J shed 6 bases, with 18 bases lying between them. CDR1 is SGHNT and CDR2 is YYREEE in the germline V gene (reference sequence). CDR3 length equals 15 residues. The DNA of the CDR3 is TGTGCCAGCAGCTTCTTTTCAGCCGGGATGGGCGAGCAGTACTTC. Protein sequence: CASSFFSAGMGEQYF.

This chain links TRBV7-8 with TRBJ2-3; 9 nucleotides agree with TRBD2. The germline V gene has CDR1 SGHVS and CDR2 FQNEAQ. The CDR3 spans 15 residues. The J segment lost 4 bases and the V segment lost 4 bases, leaving 6 bases of the junction unmatched. The CDR3 DNA reads as TGTGCCAGCAGCTATGTAGCGGGGGCACCAGATACGCAGTATTTT. Protein: CASSYVAGAPDTQYF. Full variable domain (remainder filled in from reference TRBV7-8 and TRBJ2-3): GAGVSQSPRYKVAKRGQDVALRCDPISGHVSLFWYQQALGQGPEFLTYFQNEAQLDKSGLPSDRFFAERPEGSVSTLKIQRTQQEDSAVYLCASSYVAGAPDTQYFGPGTRLTVL.

The rearrangement joins TRBV7-7 to TRBJ2-1; weak D call: TRBD1 (6 bases). The CDR3 consists of 14 residues. V lost 2 bases to trimming and J lost 5 bases, with 10 bases between them. Germline loops: CDR1 SSHAT, CDR2 FNYEAQ (reference sequence). CDR3 sequence (DNA): TGTGCCAGCAGCTTACAGGGGCTCAACAATGAGCAGTTCTTC. It specifies CASSLQGLNNEQFF.

This chain links TRBV5-1 with TRBJ1-5; no clear D. This CDR3 contains 14 residues. The ends were cut back, 4 bases at V and 2 bases at J, with 10 bases in the middle. Germline CDR1 and CDR2: SGHRS and YFSETQ. The CDR3 loop reads CASSPGDGNQPQHF. CDR3 DNA: TGCGCCAGCAGCCCGGGAGACGGCAATCAGCCCCAGCATTTT.

The chain uses TRBV6-6 and TRBJ2-5; D is uncertain. The CDR3 totals 15 residues. V shed 4 bases and J shed 1 base, with 13 bases lying between them. Looked up from germline, CDR1 is MNHNY and CDR2 is SVGAGI (reference sequence). CDR3 DNA sequence: TGTGCCAGCAGTTCCGGAGCTTTGGGCCAAGAGACCCAGTACTTC. It translates to CASSSGALGQETQYF.

The chain joins TRBV11-2 to TRBJ2-7; 12 bases are shared with TRBD1. V shed 5 bases, J shed 3 bases, and the junction held 2 bases outside the gene matches. This CDR3 is built from 14 residues. In germline, CDR1 is SGHAT, CDR2 FQNNGV. This CDR3 is CASSRDRGLYEQYV. The CDR3 coding sequence is TGTGCCAGCAGCCGGGACAGGGGGCTCTACGAGCAGTACGTC.

CDR3 amino acids: CASSQERAAAGNYGYTF. The CDR3 bases are TGCGCCAGCAGCCAAGAGCGAGCGGCGGCGGGGAACTATGGCTACACCTTC. The chain recombines TRBV4-1 with TRBJ1-2; D is unresolved. The CDR3 is 17 residues long. Germline V gene sequence: CDR1 MGHRA, CDR2 YSYEKL. Trimming pared 0 bases from V and 2 bases from J, leaving 16 bases between.

The rearrangement links TRBV7-2 to TRBJ2-5, with a weak D call TRBD1 (7 bases). From germline, CDR1 is SGHTA and CDR2 FQGNSA. The CDR3 contains 15 residues. V gave up 3 bases and J gave up 1 base, with 12 bases separating them. CDR3 nucleotides: TGTGCCAGCAGCTTTGGCAGGGGGGCCCAAGAGACCCAGTACTTC. Protein product: CASSFGRGAQETQYF. Supplemented by reference TRBV7-2 and TRBJ2-5, the full variable domain reads GAGVSQSPSNKVTEKGKDVELRCDPISGHTALYWYRQSLGQGLEFLIYFQGNSAPDKSGLPSDRFSAERTGGSVSTLTIQRTQQEDSAVYLCASSFGRGAQETQYFGPGTRLLVL.

The rearrangement uses TRBV3-1 (or the pseudogene TRBV3-2) and TRBJ2-1; D perhaps matches TRBD2 (6 bases). The CDR3 loop spans 15 amino acids. Germline V gene lookup returns CDR1 LGHDT and CDR2 YNNKEL (reference sequence). The V gene lost 4 bases and the J gene lost 5 bases, with 15 bases spanning the gap. The CDR3 DNA is TGTGCCAGCAGCCCGGCGGGGCAAGGAAACAATGAGCAGTTCTTC. Translated: CASSPAGQGNNEQFF.

The chain employs TRBV12-1 and TRBJ1-1; TRBD1 was called by the table and not checked on the DNA. TRBV12-1 is annotated as a pseudogene. The CDR3 loop spans 14 amino acids. DNA of the CDR3: TGTGCCAGCTCCTCGGGACAGGGGTACACTGAAGCTTTCTTT. Protein: CASSSGQGYTEAFF.

The chain couples TRBV9 to TRBJ2-3, with a possible D match to TRBD1 (5 bases). The V end lost 1 base, the J end lost 4 bases, and 10 bases lay between the germline ends. The CDR3 sequence is 14 residues long. Per the germline V gene, CDR1 is SGDLS and CDR2 is YYNGEE. CDR3 in DNA: TGTGCCAGCAGCGTATCCCAGGGCCCAGATACGCAGTATTTT. Its protein is CASSVSQGPDTQYF.

The chain combines TRBV19 with TRBJ2-3, with TRBD2 matching over 8 bases. CDR3 size: 15 residues. V lost 7 bases to trimming and J lost 4 bases; unmatched junction nucleotides: 10. CDR1 is LNHDA, CDR2 SQIVND, per germline (reference sequence). The CDR3 sequence: CASMASGFTADTQYF. In DNA form, the CDR3 reads TGTGCCAGTATGGCTAGCGGGTTCACAGCAGATACGCAGTATTTT.

The chain couples TRBV5-1 to TRBJ2-1; 13 bases map to TRBD2. The J segment lost 9 bases and the V segment lost 4 bases, leaving 4 bases of the junction unmatched. Germline CDR1 is SGHRS and CDR2 is YFSETQ. This CDR3 comprises 14 residues. This CDR3 is CASSRLAGGLEQFF. The DNA of the CDR3 is TGCGCCAGCAGCAGACTAGCGGGGGGACTTGAGCAGTTCTTC.

The chain couples TRBV18 to TRBJ2-5, with TRBD2 as a possible D gene (6 bases). V lost 7 bases and J 2 bases, leaving 17 bases between the germline ends. The CDR3 is made up of 15 amino acids. Germline loops: CDR1 KGHSH, CDR2 LQKENI. CDR3 DNA sequence: TGTGCCAGCTTCTGGGGGAGGAATACTCAAGAGACCCAGTACTTC. Translation: CASFWGRNTQETQYF. Combining the CDR3 with reference TRBV18 and TRBJ2-5 gives the whole variable domain NAGVMQNPRHLVRRRGQEARLRCSPMKGHSHVYWYRQLPEEGLKFMVYLQKENIIDESGMPKERFSAEFPKEGPSILRIQQVVRGDSAAYFCASFWGRNTQETQYFGPGTRLLVL.